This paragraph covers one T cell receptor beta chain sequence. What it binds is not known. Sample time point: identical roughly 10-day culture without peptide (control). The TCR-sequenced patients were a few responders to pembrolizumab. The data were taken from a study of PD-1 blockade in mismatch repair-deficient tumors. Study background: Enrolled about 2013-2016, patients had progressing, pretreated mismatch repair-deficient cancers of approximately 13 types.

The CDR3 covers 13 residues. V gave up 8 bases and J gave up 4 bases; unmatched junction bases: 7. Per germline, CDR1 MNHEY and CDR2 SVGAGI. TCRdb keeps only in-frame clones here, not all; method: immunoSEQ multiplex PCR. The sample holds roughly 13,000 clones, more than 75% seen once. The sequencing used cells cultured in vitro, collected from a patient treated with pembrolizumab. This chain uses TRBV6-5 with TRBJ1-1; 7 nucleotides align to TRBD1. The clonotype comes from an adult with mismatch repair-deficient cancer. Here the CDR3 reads CASCKNRGTEAFF. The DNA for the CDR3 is TGTGCCAGCTGTAAGAACAGGGGCACTGAAGCTTTCTTT.